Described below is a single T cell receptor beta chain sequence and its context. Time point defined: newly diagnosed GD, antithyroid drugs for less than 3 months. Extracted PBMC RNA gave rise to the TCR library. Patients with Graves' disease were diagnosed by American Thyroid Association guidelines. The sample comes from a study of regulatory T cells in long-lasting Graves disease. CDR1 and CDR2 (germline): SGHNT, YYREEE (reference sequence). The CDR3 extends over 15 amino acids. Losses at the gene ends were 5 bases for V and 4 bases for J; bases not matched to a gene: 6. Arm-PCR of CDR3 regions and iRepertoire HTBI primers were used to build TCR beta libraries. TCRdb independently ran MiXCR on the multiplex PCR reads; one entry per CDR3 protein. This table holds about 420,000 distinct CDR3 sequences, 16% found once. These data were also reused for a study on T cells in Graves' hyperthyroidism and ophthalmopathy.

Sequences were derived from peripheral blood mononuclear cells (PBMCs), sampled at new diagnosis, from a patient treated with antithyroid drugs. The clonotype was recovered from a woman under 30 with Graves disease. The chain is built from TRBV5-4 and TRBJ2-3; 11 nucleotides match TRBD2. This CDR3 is CASRLGLAGSDTQYF. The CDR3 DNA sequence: TGTGCCAGCAGACTAGGACTAGCGGGTTCAGATACGCAGTATTTT.